This TCR beta chain was found in a study of beta chain features in type 1 diabetes (dated by TCRdb to 2016 to 2019). As for the study more broadly: Mean age, gender distribution, total cell number and subset yield were not different between patients and healthy donors. A total of roughly 100,000,000 sorted cells were examined across all samples, and the number of cells per subset was strongly correlated with RNA yield. The study compared the TCRB repertoires of sorted circulating CD4+ T cell subsets in recently diagnosed type 1 diabetes patients with those in matched healthy donors. Naive and central memory subsets were obtained from all 28 donors, but regulatory and stem cell-like memory subsets were isolated from only 8 patients and roughly 8 healthy donors.

V lost 3 bases and J lost 5 bases; the stretch between them is 7 bases long. Counted from cysteine to phenylalanine, this CDR3 has 12 amino acids. Kept here is only the CDR3 DNA, which spans 36 bases and is read in frame from base 1. CDR1 and CDR2, looked up from the germline V gene, are SQVTM and ANQGSEA. The entire isolated RNA was reverse transcribed using the High Capacity cDNA Reverse Transcription Kit, and thus expressed TCRB transcripts were sequenced. Deep immunoSEQ sequencing was applied to naive, central memory and regulatory T cell samples, giving an average of about 3.6 million total reads per sample. After sorted cells were lysed in RLT buffer, RNA was extracted with DNase-treated RNeasy Micro or Mini kits, with the choice depending on cell number. Each cell subset was processed on its own to prevent cross-contamination, while patient and healthy donor samples were processed together. TCRB sequences were amplified from cDNA with the immunoSEQ multiplex PCR, producing 87-bp fragments spanning the CDR3 region. Amplicons were sequenced on the Illumina HiSeq platform. The original pipeline was this. Synthetic template baselines were used to correct PCR bias computationally, reads within Hamming distance 2 were collapsed together, and singletons that could not be merged were discarded. Reads were aligned against IMGT to assign V, D and J genes, CDR3 length and insertions or deletions at six rearrangement sites. Within each subset, clonotype counts were normalized to sorted cell number, after which true diversity and Gini coefficients were computed with the tcR R package. The overlap coefficient, calculated on TCRB nucleotide sequences, was used to quantify repertoire sharing. TCRdb holds this immuneACCESS table with in-frame rearrangements only. Some clones are missing; in checked studies, unresolved V genes explain under half, and the rest has no known cause. That table is the source of V, J and clone size, and D and trimming were worked out from the DNA. This sample is represented by 120,000 to 150,000 clones; less than 10% of them were singletons. Together, the top ten hold approximately 0.69% of the sample.

A few counts support this clone. The antigen it recognizes is unknown. No quality values exist for individual bases; no much larger clone is one base distant. A single peripheral blood draw of around 0.11 L on average was collected from each donor into heparinised tubes. Naive, central memory, regulatory and stem cell-like memory CD4+ T cells were sorted on a BD FACSAria II using a panel including CD45RO, CCR7, CD25, CD127, CD95 and CD27. All sorted populations exceeded 95% purity. Right away, PBMCs were isolated by Lymphoprep density gradient centrifugation and were stained directly, with no culture step. So that batch effects would be minimized, each experiment stained and sorted samples in pairs, pairing one healthy donor with one patient. General study outcomes and caveats: Because small numbers of individuals were included in the HLA sub-analyses, any influence of HLA type on TCRB rearrangement was left unresolved. Patients with type 1 diabetes made fewer insertions and deleted more nucleotides at VDJ recombination sites, implying thymic rearrangement abnormalities. In all four CD4+ subsets, TCRB CDR3 length was moderately but significantly shorter in type 1 diabetes patients. PCR might favor shorter templates, but patient and control samples were amplified and corrected together, so any skew would affect both groups equally. Naive, central memory and regulatory TCRB repertoires appeared to be more similar among patients than among healthy donors. Because cDNA was sequenced instead of genomic DNA, highly expressing activated cells could be over-represented, though the groups showed no difference in activation or CD3 levels.

The sample was central memory CD4+ T cells from blood. The chain is assembled from TRBV29-1 and TRBJ1-4; possibly the D gene is TRBD1, per 5 matching bases. The receptor comes from a woman in her thirties or forties in good health. The CDR3 amino acid sequence is: CSVEGGNEKLFF. The DNA is TGCAGCGTTGAGGGGGGGAATGAAAAACTGTTTTTT.